A selection of T cell receptor beta chains follows, all from one sample in a study of naive and memory T cell subsets. TCRdb passed the UMI-ligation and nested PCR reads through MiXCR, listing each CDR3 protein once. The sample holds around 130,000 distinct CDR3 sequences; 35% to 40% are singletons and the top ten take approximately 0.9%. Sequencing was performed on central memory CD4+ T cells from blood. Receptors originate from a human donor in good health. CDR3s include the opening cysteine and the closing phenylalanine or tryptophan. The order of the fields is V gene, clone size, J gene, D gene, CDR3 DNA, CDR3 protein. The D gene is left open where the match is weak. The size entry is marked missing in some rows and otherwise reads once, few, many or a size class.

V gene: TRBV5-6; clone size: few; J gene: TRBJ1-2; D gene: -; CDR3 DNA: TGTGCCAGCAGCTTAGAACGGGGAGCTGGTGGCTACACCTTC; CDR3 protein: CASSLERGAGGYTF
V gene: TRBV2; clone size: few; J gene: TRBJ2-1; D gene: -; CDR3 DNA: TGTGCCAGCGATCAGGGAGCCTACAATGAGCAGTTCTTC; CDR3 protein: CASDQGAYNEQFF
V gene: TRBV15; clone size: few; J gene: TRBJ1-1; D gene: -; CDR3 DNA: TGTGCCACCAGCAGAGACTATCGGGTCACTGAAGCTTTCTTT; CDR3 protein: CATSRDYRVTEAFF
V gene: TRBV28; clone size: -; J gene: TRBJ2-7; D gene: -; CDR3 DNA: TGTGCCAGCAGGACTCACAGGAGCTCCTACGAGCAGTACTTC; CDR3 protein: CASRTHRSSYEQYF
V gene: TRBV20-1; clone size: -; J gene: TRBJ2-1; D gene: -; CDR3 DNA: TGCAGTGCTACTCGACTCGGCTCCTACAATGAGCAGTTCTTC; CDR3 protein: CSATRLGSYNEQFF
V gene: TRBV12-3/TRBV12-4; clone size: -; J gene: TRBJ1-2; D gene: -; CDR3 DNA: TGTGCCAGCAGTAACCAGGGGTCTGGCTACACCTTC; CDR3 protein: CASSNQGSGYTF
V gene: TRBV7-2; clone size: few; J gene: TRBJ2-2; D gene: -; CDR3 DNA: TGTGCCAGCAGCCCCTTCGCGAACACCGGGGAGCTGTTTTTT; CDR3 protein: CASSPFANTGELFF
V gene: TRBV7-2; clone size: once; J gene: TRBJ2-7; D gene: -; CDR3 DNA: TGTGCCAGCAGCTTAGGGCCTCAGGGCTACGAGCAGTACTTC; CDR3 protein: CASSLGPQGYEQYF
V gene: TRBV27; clone size: -; J gene: TRBJ1-2; D gene: -; CDR3 DNA: TGTGCCAGCAGAGGGATTCGGGTTGACCGATATGGCTACACCTTC; CDR3 protein: CASRGIRVDRYGYTF
V gene: TRBV9; clone size: once; J gene: TRBJ2-3; D gene: -; CDR3 DNA: TGTGCCAGCAGCGTAGTCGGGAGCCTCACAGATACGCAGTATTTT; CDR3 protein: CASSVVGSLTDTQYF
V gene: TRBV7-2; clone size: -; J gene: TRBJ2-3; D gene: TRBD2; CDR3 DNA: TGTGCCAGCAGCTTAGCTGGAGCGGGAGCGGTGGCAGATACGCAGTATTTT; CDR3 protein: CASSLAGAGAVADTQYF
V gene: TRBV20-1; clone size: few; J gene: TRBJ2-7; D gene: TRBD2; CDR3 DNA: TGCAGTGCGCAGGGGATATGGACTAGCGGGAGCTCCACCGAGCAGTACTTC; CDR3 protein: CSAQGIWTSGSSTEQYF
V gene: TRBV28; clone size: -; J gene: TRBJ2-7; D gene: TRBD1; CDR3 DNA: TGTGCCAGCAGCTGGGGGACAGGGGTCTACGAGCAGTACTTC; CDR3 protein: CASSWGTGVYEQYF
V gene: TRBV3-1; clone size: few; J gene: TRBJ2-1; D gene: -; CDR3 DNA: TGTGCCAGCAGCCAGAGGGTTAGCATCGATGAGCAGTTCTTC; CDR3 protein: CASSQRVSIDEQFF
V gene: TRBV5-1; clone size: few; J gene: TRBJ2-2; D gene: -; CDR3 DNA: TGCGCCAGCAGCTTTATCCAAACCCGGGCCTCCACCGGGGAGCTGTTTTTT; CDR3 protein: CASSFIQTRASTGELFF
V gene: TRBV20-1; clone size: many; J gene: TRBJ2-3; D gene: TRBD2; CDR3 DNA: TGCAGTGCCAGAGGTCTAGCGGGAAGGGCAGATACGCAGTATTTT; CDR3 protein: CSARGLAGRADTQYF
V gene: TRBV5-1; clone size: few; J gene: TRBJ2-5; D gene: -; CDR3 DNA: TGCGCCAGCAGCTTCCAGGCCAGCCAAGAGACCCAGTACTTC; CDR3 protein: CASSFQASQETQYF
V gene: TRBV2; clone size: -; J gene: TRBJ2-4; D gene: TRBD1; CDR3 DNA: TGTGCCAGCAGCGCACAGGGGGCCAAAAACATTCAGTACTTC; CDR3 protein: CASSAQGAKNIQYF
V gene: TRBV7-2; clone size: -; J gene: TRBJ2-3; D gene: TRBD1; CDR3 DNA: TGTGCCAGCAGCCCCGGACAGGGGAAGGGGGTTAAGGCGGATACGCAGTATTTT; CDR3 protein: CASSPGQGKGVKADTQYF
V gene: TRBV5-6; clone size: once; J gene: TRBJ2-2; D gene: TRBD1; CDR3 DNA: TGTGCCAGCAGCCACAGGACAGGGGTTAACACCGGGGAGCTGTTTTTT; CDR3 protein: CASSHRTGVNTGELFF
V gene: TRBV7-9; clone size: -; J gene: TRBJ1-5; D gene: -; CDR3 DNA: TGTGCCAGCAGCCATCCCCCGGGAGCGGGGGACAATCAGCCCCAGCATTTT; CDR3 protein: CASSHPPGAGDNQPQHF
V gene: TRBV29-1; clone size: -; J gene: TRBJ2-4; D gene: TRBD1; CDR3 DNA: TGCAGCGTTGAACCGATGGACAGGGGCCAAAACATTCAGTACTTC; CDR3 protein: CSVEPMDRGQNIQYF
V gene: TRBV2; clone size: few; J gene: TRBJ2-1; D gene: TRBD2; CDR3 DNA: TGTGCCACTCAAGAGCGGGATAGCTCCTACAATGAGCAGTTCTTC; CDR3 protein: CATQERDSSYNEQFF
V gene: TRBV24-1; clone size: few; J gene: TRBJ2-1; D gene: -; CDR3 DNA: TGTGCCACCAGTGCCGGGGGACAGATCAATGAGCAGTTCTTC; CDR3 protein: CATSAGGQINEQFF
V gene: TRBV3-1; clone size: once; J gene: TRBJ1-2; D gene: TRBD1; CDR3 DNA: TGTGCCAGCAGCGTAGGACAGGTACGAAATGGCTACACCTTC; CDR3 protein: CASSVGQVRNGYTF
V gene: TRBV6-2/TRBV6-3; clone size: -; J gene: TRBJ1-2; D gene: -; CDR3 DNA: TGTGCCAGCAGTTACTCGTCCGAGAACTATGGCTACACCTTC; CDR3 protein: CASSYSSENYGYTF
V gene: TRBV28; clone size: few; J gene: TRBJ2-7; D gene: -; CDR3 DNA: TGTGCCAGCAGTTTATACGGAGGCAACTACGAGCAGTACTTC; CDR3 protein: CASSLYGGNYEQYF
V gene: TRBV11-1; clone size: few; J gene: TRBJ1-4; D gene: -; CDR3 DNA: TGTGCCAGCAGCGTCGAAATGGGGGTTGTTAATGAAAAACTGTTTTTT; CDR3 protein: CASSVEMGVVNEKLFF
V gene: TRBV13; clone size: few; J gene: TRBJ1-1; D gene: TRBD1; CDR3 DNA: TGTGCCAGCAGCCGGGGGACAGGGAACACTGAAGCTTTCTTT; CDR3 protein: CASSRGTGNTEAFF
V gene: TRBV20-1; clone size: -; J gene: TRBJ1-5; D gene: TRBD1; CDR3 DNA: TGCAGTGCTCCCATACAGGGGAGTAAGGATCAGCCCCAGCATTTT; CDR3 protein: CSAPIQGSKDQPQHF
V gene: TRBV5-6; clone size: -; J gene: TRBJ2-2; D gene: -; CDR3 DNA: TGTGCCAGCAACCGTATTGGAGCGTCGGGCACCGGGGAGCTGTTTTTT; CDR3 protein: CASNRIGASGTGELFF
V gene: TRBV10-3; clone size: -; J gene: TRBJ2-3; D gene: TRBD2; CDR3 DNA: TGTGCCATCAGTGTCGCGGGAGGGCATACAGATACGCAGTATTTT; CDR3 protein: CAISVAGGHTDTQYF
V gene: TRBV6-5; clone size: few; J gene: TRBJ2-7; D gene: -; CDR3 DNA: TGTGCCAGCAGGGAAGGCTCCCAGAAGACGGACGAGCAGTACTTC; CDR3 protein: CASREGSQKTDEQYF
V gene: TRBV7-8; clone size: -; J gene: TRBJ2-6; D gene: -; CDR3 DNA: TGTGCCAGCAGCTTAGACTCTGGGGCCAACGTCCTGACTTTC; CDR3 protein: CASSLDSGANVLTF